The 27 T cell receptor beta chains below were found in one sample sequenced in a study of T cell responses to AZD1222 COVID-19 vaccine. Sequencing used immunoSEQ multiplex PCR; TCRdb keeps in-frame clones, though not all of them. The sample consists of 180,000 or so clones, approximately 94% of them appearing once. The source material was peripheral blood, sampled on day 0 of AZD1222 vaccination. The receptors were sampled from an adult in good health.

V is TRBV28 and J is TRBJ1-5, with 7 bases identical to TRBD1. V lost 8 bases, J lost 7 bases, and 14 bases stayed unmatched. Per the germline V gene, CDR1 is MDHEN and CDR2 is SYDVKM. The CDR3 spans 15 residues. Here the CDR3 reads CASSNGQVILQPQHF. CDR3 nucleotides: TGTGCCAGCTCCAACGGACAGGTAATCTTACAGCCCCAGCATTTT.

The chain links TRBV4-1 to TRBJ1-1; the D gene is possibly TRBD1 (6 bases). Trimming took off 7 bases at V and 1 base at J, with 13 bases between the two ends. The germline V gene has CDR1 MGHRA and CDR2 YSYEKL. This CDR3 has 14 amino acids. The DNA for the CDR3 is TGCGCCAGCACGAAAGGACAGCCGAACACTGAAGCTTTCTTT. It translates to CASTKGQPNTEAFF.

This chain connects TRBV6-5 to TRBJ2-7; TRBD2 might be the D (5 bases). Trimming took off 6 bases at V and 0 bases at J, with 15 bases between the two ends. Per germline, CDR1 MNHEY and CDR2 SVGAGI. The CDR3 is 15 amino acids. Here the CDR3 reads CASSVLERLSYEQYF. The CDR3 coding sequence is TGTGCCAGCAGCGTCCTAGAGCGGCTCTCCTACGAGCAGTACTTC.

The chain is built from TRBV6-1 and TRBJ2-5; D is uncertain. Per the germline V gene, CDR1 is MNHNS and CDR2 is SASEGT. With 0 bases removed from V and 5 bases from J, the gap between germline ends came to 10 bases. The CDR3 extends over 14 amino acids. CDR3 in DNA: TGTGCCAGCAGTGAAGCGCTGGAGAGGGAGACCCAGTACTTC. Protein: CASSEALERETQYF.

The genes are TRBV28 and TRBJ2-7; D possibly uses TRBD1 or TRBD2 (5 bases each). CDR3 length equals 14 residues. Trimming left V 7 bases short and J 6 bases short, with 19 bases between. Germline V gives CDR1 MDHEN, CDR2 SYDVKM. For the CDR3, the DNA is TGTGCCAGCACATATCCGGGACCCACGGGCGAGCAGTACTTC. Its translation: CASTYPGPTGEQYF.

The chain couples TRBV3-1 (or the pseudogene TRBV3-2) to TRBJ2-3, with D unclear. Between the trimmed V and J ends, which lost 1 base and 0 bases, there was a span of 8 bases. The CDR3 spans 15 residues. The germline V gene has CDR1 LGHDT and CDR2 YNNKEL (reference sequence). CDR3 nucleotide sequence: TGTGCCAGCAGCCAAGCAGCGTTTAGCACAGATACGCAGTATTTT. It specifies CASSQAAFSTDTQYF.

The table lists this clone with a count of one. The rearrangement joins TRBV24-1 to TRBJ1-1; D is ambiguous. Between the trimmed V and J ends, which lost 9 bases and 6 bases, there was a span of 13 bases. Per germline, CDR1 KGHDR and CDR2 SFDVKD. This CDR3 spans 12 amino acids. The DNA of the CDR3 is TGTGCCACCCAGTCCGGGCGCGCTGAAGCTTTCTTT. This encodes CATQSGRAEAFF.

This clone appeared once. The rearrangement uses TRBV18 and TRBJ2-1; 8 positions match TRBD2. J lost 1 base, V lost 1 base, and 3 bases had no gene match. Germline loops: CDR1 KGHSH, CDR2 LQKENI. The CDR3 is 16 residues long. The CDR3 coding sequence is TGTGCCAGCTCACCACTTGAGCGGGAGTCCTACAATGAGCAGTTCTTC. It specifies CASSPLERESYNEQFF.

The CDR3 nucleotides read TGTGCCACCAGTGAGGGGTTACCTAATCAGCCCCAGCATTTT. Encoded protein: CATSEGLPNQPQHF. This chain links TRBV24-1 with TRBJ1-5; D not resolved. The germline V gene has CDR1 KGHDR and CDR2 SFDVKD. The length of the CDR3 is 14 residues. V lost 4 bases and J lost 4, with 10 bases in between.

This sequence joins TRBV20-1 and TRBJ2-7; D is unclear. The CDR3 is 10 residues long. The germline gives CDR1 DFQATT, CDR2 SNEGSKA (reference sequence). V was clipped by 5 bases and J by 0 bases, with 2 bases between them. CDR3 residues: CSAYSYEQYF. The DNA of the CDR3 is TGCAGTGCTTACTCCTACGAGCAGTACTTC.

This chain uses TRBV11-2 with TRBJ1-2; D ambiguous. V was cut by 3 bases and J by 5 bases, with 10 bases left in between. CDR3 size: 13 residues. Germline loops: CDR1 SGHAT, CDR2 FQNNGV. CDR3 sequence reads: CASSFGGNYGYTF. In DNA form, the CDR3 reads TGTGCCAGCAGCTTTGGCGGGAATTATGGCTACACCTTC.

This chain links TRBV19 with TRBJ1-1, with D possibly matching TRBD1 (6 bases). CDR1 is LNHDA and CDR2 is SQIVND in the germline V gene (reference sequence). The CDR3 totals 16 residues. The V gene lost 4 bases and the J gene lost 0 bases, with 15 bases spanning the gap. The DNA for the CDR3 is TGTGCCAGTAGTACGAGCCGGACAGAACTGAACACTGAAGCTTTCTTT. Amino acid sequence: CASSTSRTELNTEAFF.

The CDR3 sequence is CASSQEPSPTGELFF. The CDR3 DNA sequence: TGTGCCAGCAGCCAAGAGCCCAGCCCCACCGGGGAGCTGTTTTTT. The chain links TRBV4-2 to TRBJ2-2; D unresolved. The CDR3 is made up of 15 amino acids. Trimming removed 0 bases at V and 4 bases at J, with 9 bases between. CDR1 is LGHNA and CDR2 is YNFKEQ in the germline V gene.

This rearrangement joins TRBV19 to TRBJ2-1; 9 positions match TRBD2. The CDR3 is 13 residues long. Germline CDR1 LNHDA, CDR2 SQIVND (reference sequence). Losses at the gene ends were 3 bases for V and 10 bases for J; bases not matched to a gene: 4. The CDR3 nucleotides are TGTGCCAGTAGTATCCTAGCGGGATACGAGCAGTTCTTC. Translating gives CASSILAGYEQFF.

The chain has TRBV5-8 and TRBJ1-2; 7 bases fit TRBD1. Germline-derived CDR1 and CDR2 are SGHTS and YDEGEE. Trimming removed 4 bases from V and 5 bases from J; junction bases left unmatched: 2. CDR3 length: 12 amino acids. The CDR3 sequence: CASSLTGYGYTF. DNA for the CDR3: TGTGCCAGCAGCCTGACAGGGTATGGCTACACCTTC. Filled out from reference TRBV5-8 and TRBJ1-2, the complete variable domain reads EAGVTQSPTHLIKTRGQQATLRCSPISGHTSVYWYQQALGLGLQFLLWYDEGEERNRGNFPPRFSGRQFPNYSSELNVNALELEDSALYLCASSLTGYGYTFGSGTRLTVV.

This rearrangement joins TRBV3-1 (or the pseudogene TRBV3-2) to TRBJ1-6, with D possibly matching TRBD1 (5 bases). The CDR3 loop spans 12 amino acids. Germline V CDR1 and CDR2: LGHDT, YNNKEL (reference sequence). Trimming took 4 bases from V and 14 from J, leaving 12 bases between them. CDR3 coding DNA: TGTGCCAGCAGCCGGGACCGCGGATCCCTCCACTTT. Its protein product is CASSRDRGSLHF.

In nucleotides, the CDR3 is TGTGCCAGCGGACTAGCGGGGTCCTACGAGCAGTACTTC. Protein product: CASGLAGSYEQYF. V usage is TRBV5-6 and J usage is TRBJ2-7, with 12 bases that match TRBD2. Germline-derived CDR1 and CDR2 are SGHDT and YYEEEE. V trimming: 7 bases; J trimming: 1 base; junction bases outside the gene matches: 0. The CDR3 sequence is 13 residues long. Full variable domain (rest looked up from reference TRBV5-6 and TRBJ2-7): DAGVTQSPTHLIKTRGQQVTLRCSPKSGHDTVSWYQQALGQGPQFIFQYYEEEERQRGNFPDRFSGHQFPNYSSELNVNALLLGDSALYLCASGLAGSYEQYFGPGTRLTVT.

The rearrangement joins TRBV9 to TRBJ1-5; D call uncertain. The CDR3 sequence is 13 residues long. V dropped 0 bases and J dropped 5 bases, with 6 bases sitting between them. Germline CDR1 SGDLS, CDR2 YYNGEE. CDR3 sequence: CASSVGSYQPQHF. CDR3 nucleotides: TGTGCCAGCAGCGTAGGCAGTTATCAGCCCCAGCATTTT.

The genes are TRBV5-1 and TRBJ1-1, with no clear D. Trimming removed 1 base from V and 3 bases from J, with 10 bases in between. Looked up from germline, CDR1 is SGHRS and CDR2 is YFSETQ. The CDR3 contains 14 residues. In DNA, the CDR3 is TGCGCCAGCAGCTTGTCCTCTAGGGACACTGAAGCTTTCTTT. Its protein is CASSLSSRDTEAFF. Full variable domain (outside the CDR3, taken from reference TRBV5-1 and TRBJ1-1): KAGVTQTPRYLIKTRGQQVTLSCSPISGHRSVSWYQQTPGQGLQFLFEYFSETQRNKGNFPGRFSGRQFSNSRSEMNVSTLELGDSALYLCASSLSSRDTEAFFGQGTRLTVV.

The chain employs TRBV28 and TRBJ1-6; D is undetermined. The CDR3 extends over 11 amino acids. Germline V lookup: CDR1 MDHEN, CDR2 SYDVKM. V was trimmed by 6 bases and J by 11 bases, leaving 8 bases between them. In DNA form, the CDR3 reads TGTGCCAGCAGGGGGTACCCACCCCTCCACTTT. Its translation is CASRGYPPLHF.

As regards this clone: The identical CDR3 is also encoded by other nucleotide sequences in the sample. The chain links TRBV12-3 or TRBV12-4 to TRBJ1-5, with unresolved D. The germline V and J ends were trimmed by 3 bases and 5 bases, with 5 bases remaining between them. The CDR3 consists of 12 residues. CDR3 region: CASSLVDQPQHF. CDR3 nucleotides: TGTGCCAGCAGTTTGGTCGATCAGCCCCAGCATTTT.

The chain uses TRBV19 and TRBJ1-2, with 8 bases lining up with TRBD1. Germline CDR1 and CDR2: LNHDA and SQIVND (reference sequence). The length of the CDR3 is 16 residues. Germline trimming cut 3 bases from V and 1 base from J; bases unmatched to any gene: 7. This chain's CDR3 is CASSIPQGALNYGYTF. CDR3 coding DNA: TGTGCCAGTAGTATCCCTCAGGGGGCCCTTAACTATGGCTACACCTTC.

The CDR3 DNA reads TGTGCCAGCAGCTTAGGCAGGGTACAGCCCCAGCATTTT. Its protein is CASSLGRVQPQHF. The chain employs TRBV7-8 and TRBJ1-5; D is perhaps TRBD1 (5 bases). The CDR3 totals 13 residues. Germline CDR1 and CDR2: SGHVS and FQNEAQ. Trimming removed 1 base from V and 7 bases from J, with 8 bases in between.

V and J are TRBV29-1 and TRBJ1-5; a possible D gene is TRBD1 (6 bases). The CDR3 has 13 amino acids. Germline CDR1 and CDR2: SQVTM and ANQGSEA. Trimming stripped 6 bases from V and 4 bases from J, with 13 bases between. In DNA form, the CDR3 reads TGCAGCGTCCGGACAGCCGCGAATCAGCCCCAGCATTTT. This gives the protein CSVRTAANQPQHF.

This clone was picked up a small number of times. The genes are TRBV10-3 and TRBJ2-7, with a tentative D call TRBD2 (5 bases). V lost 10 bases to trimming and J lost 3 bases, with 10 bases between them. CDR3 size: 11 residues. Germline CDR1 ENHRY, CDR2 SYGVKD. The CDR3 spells CATREIYEQYF. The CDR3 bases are TGTGCCACCCGGGAAATCTACGAGCAGTACTTC.

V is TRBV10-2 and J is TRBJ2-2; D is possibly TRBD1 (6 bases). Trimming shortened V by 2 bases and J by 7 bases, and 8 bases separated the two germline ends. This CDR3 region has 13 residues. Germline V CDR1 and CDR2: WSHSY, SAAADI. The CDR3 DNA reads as TGCGCCAGCAGTGAGCAGGGGATCGGGGAGCTGTTTTTT. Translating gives CASSEQGIGELFF.

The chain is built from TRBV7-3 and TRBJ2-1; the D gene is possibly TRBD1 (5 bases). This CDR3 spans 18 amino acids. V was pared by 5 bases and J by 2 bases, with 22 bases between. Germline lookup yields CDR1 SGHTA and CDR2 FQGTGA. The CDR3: CASSKSPLSDSPYNEQFF. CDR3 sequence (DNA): TGTGCCAGCAGCAAAAGCCCCCTTAGTGACAGCCCCTACAATGAGCAGTTCTTC.